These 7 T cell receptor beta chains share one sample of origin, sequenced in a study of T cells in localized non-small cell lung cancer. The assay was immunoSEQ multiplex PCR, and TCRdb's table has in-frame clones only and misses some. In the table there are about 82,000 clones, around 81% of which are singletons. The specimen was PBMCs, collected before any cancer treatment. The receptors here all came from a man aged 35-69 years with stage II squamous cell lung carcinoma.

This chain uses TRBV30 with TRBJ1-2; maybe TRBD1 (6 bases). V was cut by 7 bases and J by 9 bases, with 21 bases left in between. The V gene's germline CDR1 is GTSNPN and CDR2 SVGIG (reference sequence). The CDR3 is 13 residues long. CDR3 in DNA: TGTGCCTACGGGGGGCAAGCCACCGACCGCTACACCTTC. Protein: CAYGGQATDRYTF.

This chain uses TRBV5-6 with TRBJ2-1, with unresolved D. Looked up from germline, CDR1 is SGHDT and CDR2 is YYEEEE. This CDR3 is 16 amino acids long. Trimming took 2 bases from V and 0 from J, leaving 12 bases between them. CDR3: CASSFSGLSSYNEQFF. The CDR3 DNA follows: TGTGCCAGCAGCTTCTCGGGCTTGAGCTCCTACAATGAGCAGTTCTTC.

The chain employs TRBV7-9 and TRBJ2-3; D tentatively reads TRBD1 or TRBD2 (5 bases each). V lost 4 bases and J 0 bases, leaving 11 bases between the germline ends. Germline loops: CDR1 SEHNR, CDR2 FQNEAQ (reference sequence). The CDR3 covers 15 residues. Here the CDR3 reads CASSSRGSSTDTQYF. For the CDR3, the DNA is TGTGCCAGCAGCTCCCGGGGCTCTAGCACAGATACGCAGTATTTT.

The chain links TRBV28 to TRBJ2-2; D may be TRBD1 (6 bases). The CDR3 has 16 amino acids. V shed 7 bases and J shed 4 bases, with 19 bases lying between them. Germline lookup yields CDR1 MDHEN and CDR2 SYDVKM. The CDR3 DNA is TGTGCCAGCAACACCCGGAAGGGGGTTGGCACCGGGGAGCTGTTTTTT. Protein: CASNTRKGVGTGELFF.

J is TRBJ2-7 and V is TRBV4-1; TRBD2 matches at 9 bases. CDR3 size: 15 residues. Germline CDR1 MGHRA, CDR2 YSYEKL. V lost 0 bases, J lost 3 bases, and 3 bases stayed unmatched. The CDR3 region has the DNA TGCGCCAGCAGCCAAGATTCTAGCGGGGTCTACGAGCAGTACTTC. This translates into CASSQDSSGVYEQYF.

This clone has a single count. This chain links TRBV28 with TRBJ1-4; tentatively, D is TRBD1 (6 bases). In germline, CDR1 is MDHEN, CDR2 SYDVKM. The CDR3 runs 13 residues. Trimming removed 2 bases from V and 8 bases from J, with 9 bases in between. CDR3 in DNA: TGTGCCAGCAGTTTAGACAGGACCGAAAAACTGTTTTTT. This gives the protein CASSLDRTEKLFF.

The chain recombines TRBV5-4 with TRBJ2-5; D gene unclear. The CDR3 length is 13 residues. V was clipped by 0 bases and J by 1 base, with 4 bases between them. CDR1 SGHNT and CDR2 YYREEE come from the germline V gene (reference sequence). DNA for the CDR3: TGTGCCAGCAGCTTGGAGGCCCAAGAGACCCAGTACTTC. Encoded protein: CASSLEAQETQYF.